A single T cell receptor (beta chain) is shown here with its context. The CDR3 is 12 residues long. The V end lost 4 bases, the J end lost 1 base, and 4 bases lay between the germline ends. CDR1 and CDR2 (germline): SQVTM, ANQGSEA. This sample stems from a study of blood T cells in healthy people across ages. The authors ran a second PCR of roughly 6 to 11 cycles using a sample-barcoded 5' primer and a J-beta primer mix. TCRdb reprocessed the 5' RACE reads via MiXCR and lists one record per CDR3 protein. The sample has some 1.5 million distinct CDR3 sequences; approximately 30% are singletons. Sequencing used blood. The receptor's source is a woman in her 30s in good health. The chain has TRBV29-1 and TRBJ2-2; D ambiguous. CDR3 in amino acids: CSVVWNTGELFF. The CDR3 nucleotides are TGCAGCGTTGTATGGAACACCGGGGAGCTGTTTTTT.